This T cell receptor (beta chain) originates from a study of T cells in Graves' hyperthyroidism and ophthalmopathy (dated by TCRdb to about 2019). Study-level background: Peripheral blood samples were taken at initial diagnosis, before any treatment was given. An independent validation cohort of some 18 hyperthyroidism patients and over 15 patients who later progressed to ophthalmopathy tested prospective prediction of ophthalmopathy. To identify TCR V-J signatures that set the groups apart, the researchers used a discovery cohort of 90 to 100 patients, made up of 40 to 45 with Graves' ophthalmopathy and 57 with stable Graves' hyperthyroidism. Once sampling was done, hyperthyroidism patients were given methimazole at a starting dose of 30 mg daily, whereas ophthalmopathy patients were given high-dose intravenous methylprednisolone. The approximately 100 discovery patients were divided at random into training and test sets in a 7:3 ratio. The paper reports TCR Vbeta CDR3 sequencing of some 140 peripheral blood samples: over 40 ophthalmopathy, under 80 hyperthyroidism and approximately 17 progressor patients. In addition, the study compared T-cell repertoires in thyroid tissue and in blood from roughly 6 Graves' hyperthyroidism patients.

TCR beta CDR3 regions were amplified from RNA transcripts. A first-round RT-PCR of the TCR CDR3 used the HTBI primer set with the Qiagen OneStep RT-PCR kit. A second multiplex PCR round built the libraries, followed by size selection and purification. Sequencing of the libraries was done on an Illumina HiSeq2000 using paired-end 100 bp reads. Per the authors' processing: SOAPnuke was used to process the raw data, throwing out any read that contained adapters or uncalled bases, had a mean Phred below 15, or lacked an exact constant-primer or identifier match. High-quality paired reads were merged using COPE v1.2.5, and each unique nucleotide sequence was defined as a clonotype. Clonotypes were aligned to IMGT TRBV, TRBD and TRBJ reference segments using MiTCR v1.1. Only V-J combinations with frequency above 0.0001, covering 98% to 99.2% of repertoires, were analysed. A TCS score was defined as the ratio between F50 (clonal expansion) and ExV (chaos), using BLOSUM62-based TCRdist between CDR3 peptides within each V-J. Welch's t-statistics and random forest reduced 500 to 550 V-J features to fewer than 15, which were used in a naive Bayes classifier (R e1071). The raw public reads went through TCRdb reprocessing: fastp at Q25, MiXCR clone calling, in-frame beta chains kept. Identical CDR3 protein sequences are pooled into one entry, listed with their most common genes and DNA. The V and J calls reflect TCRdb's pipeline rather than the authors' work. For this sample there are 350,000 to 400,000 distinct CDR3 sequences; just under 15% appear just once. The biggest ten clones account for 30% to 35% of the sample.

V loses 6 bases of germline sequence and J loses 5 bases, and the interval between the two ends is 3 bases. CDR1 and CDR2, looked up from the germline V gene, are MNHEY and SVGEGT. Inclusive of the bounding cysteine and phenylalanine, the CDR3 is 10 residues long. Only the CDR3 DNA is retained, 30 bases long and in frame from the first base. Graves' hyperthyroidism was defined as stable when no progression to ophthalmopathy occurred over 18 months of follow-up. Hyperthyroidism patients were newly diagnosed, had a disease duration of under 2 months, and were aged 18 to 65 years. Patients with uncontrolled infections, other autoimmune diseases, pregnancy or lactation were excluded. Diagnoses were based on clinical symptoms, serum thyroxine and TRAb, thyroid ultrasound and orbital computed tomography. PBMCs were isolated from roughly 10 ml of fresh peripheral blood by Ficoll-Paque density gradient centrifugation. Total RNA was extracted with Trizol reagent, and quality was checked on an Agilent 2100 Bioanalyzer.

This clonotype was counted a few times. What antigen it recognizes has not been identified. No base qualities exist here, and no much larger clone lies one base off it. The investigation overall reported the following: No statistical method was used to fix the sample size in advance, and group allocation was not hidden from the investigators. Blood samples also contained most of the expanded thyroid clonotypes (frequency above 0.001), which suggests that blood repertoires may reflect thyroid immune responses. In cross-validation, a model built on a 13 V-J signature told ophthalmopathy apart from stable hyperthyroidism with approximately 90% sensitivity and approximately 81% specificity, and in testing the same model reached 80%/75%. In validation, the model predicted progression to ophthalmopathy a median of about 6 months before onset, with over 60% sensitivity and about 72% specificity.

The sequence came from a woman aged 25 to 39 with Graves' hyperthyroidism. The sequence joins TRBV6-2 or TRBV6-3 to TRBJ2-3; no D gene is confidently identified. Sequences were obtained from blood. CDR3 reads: CASRGDTQYF. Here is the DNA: TGTGCCAGCAGGGGAGATACGCAGTATTTT.